Listed below are T cell receptor beta chains from one sample, sequenced in a study of shared clonotypes between healthy human individuals. The protocol was immunoSEQ multiplex PCR, while the TCRdb copy is restricted to in-frame clones and leaves out a portion. The sample has approximately 600,000 clones; 90% to 95% are singletons. Sequencing was performed on naive CD8+ T cells sorted from blood. The receptors were gathered from a woman aged 30 to 39 in good health. Each CDR3 is given with its conserved first and last residue. Fields, in order: clone size, V gene, D gene, J gene, CDR3 DNA, CDR3 protein. D genes are given only for firm matches. Only some rows state a clone size, as once, few, many or a class for expanded clones.

clone size: once
V gene: TRBV28
D gene: TRBD1
J gene: TRBJ1-1
CDR3 DNA: TGTGCCAGCAGTAATGACAGGGGCCTACCTGAAGCTTTCTTT
CDR3 protein: CASSNDRGLPEAFF

clone size: few
V gene: TRBV4-1
D gene: TRBD2
J gene: TRBJ2-7
CDR3 DNA: TGCGCCAGCAGCTGGGAGATTAGCGGGAACTACGAGCAGTACTTC
CDR3 protein: CASSWEISGNYEQYF

clone size: -
V gene: TRBV5-5
D gene: -
J gene: TRBJ2-7
CDR3 DNA: TGTGCCAGCAGCGCGGGACGGATGTTCTACGAGCAGTACTTC
CDR3 protein: CASSAGRMFYEQYF

clone size: -
V gene: TRBV28
D gene: TRBD2
J gene: TRBJ2-7
CDR3 DNA: TGTGCCAGCCATGCGGGAGGTTCCCGACCCGACGAGCAGTACTTC
CDR3 protein: CASHAGGSRPDEQYF

clone size: -
V gene: TRBV27
D gene: -
J gene: TRBJ2-7
CDR3 DNA: TGTGCCAGCAGGCCTTCCCTTGGCTTGCAGTACTTC
CDR3 protein: CASRPSLGLQYF

clone size: -
V gene: TRBV5-4
D gene: -
J gene: TRBJ2-7
CDR3 DNA: TGTGCCAGCAGTACGGACGCCTACGAGCAGTACTTC
CDR3 protein: CASSTDAYEQYF

clone size: once
V gene: TRBV6-1
D gene: -
J gene: TRBJ2-7
CDR3 DNA: TGTGCCAGCAGTGAGGTCGGCGGCTACGAGCAGTACTTC
CDR3 protein: CASSEVGGYEQYF

clone size: -
V gene: TRBV11-2
D gene: -
J gene: TRBJ1-2
CDR3 DNA: TGTGCCAGCAGCTTAAGTCTTGGGGCAGGGAACTATGGCTACACCTTC
CDR3 protein: CASSLSLGAGNYGYTF

clone size: -
V gene: TRBV27
D gene: -
J gene: TRBJ1-4
CDR3 DNA: TGTGCCAGCAGCCTTCGGGGGGCGAATGAAAAACTGTTTTTT
CDR3 protein: CASSLRGANEKLFF

clone size: -
V gene: TRBV6-5
D gene: -
J gene: TRBJ1-2
CDR3 DNA: TGTGCCAGCAGTTACTTGGGGGGGGCGCGAGACTATGGCTACACCTTC
CDR3 protein: CASSYLGGARDYGYTF

clone size: -
V gene: TRBV5-4
D gene: -
J gene: TRBJ2-7
CDR3 DNA: TGTGCCAGCAGCTTGGTTGGCGACCCCTACGAGCAGTACTTC
CDR3 protein: CASSLVGDPYEQYF

clone size: -
V gene: TRBV13
D gene: -
J gene: TRBJ2-7
CDR3 DNA: TGTGCCAGCAGTCAAGGGTGGTCCGTGACCTACGAGCAGTACTTC
CDR3 protein: CASSQGWSVTYEQYF

clone size: -
V gene: TRBV6-1
D gene: -
J gene: TRBJ2-7
CDR3 DNA: TGTGCCAGCAGTGAAGGTGTGGCATACGAGCAGTACTTC
CDR3 protein: CASSEGVAYEQYF

clone size: -
V gene: TRBV13
D gene: TRBD1
J gene: TRBJ1-2
CDR3 DNA: TGTGCCAGCAGCTTAGATGGGGGACAGGTGGATGGCTACACCTTC
CDR3 protein: CASSLDGGQVDGYTF

clone size: -
V gene: TRBV7-8
D gene: -
J gene: TRBJ2-2
CDR3 DNA: TGTGCCAGCAGCTTAGCATATTTAACGGGAGCCGTCACCGGGGAGCTGTTTTTT
CDR3 protein: CASSLAYLTGAVTGELFF

clone size: once
V gene: TRBV30
D gene: TRBD1
J gene: TRBJ1-3
CDR3 DNA: TGTGCCTGGGAACAGGGGGCATCTGGAAACACCATATATTTT
CDR3 protein: CAWEQGASGNTIYF

clone size: -
V gene: TRBV4-1
D gene: TRBD2
J gene: TRBJ2-7
CDR3 DNA: TGCGCCAGCAGCCTTAGCGGGAGTTACGAGCAGTACTTC
CDR3 protein: CASSLSGSYEQYF

clone size: -
V gene: TRBV27
D gene: -
J gene: TRBJ2-3
CDR3 DNA: TGTGCCAGCAGAACGGTGGGCGGTTGGGGGGCCGAAGATACGCAGTATTTT
CDR3 protein: CASRTVGGWGAEDTQYF

clone size: -
V gene: TRBV27
D gene: -
J gene: TRBJ1-5
CDR3 DNA: TGTGCCAGCAGTCACCGACAGCTTGTTGGCAATCAGCCCCAGCATTTT
CDR3 protein: CASSHRQLVGNQPQHF

clone size: once
V gene: TRBV2
D gene: -
J gene: TRBJ2-5
CDR3 DNA: TGTGCCAGCAGTGAATACGCGACCGAGACCCAGTACTTC
CDR3 protein: CASSEYATETQYF

clone size: -
V gene: TRBV7-9
D gene: -
J gene: TRBJ2-7
CDR3 DNA: TGTGCCAGCATCCACCACGGGTCCTACGAGCAGTACTTC
CDR3 protein: CASIHHGSYEQYF

clone size: -
V gene: TRBV28
D gene: -
J gene: TRBJ1-1
CDR3 DNA: TGTGCCAGCAGTGTCCGGGGGCTCCGCACTGAAGCTTTCTTT
CDR3 protein: CASSVRGLRTEAFF

clone size: once
V gene: TRBV2
D gene: -
J gene: TRBJ2-7
CDR3 DNA: TGTGCCAGTTCCCCGGGACGGAGCCACTACGAGCAGTACTTC
CDR3 protein: CASSPGRSHYEQYF

clone size: -
V gene: TRBV28
D gene: TRBD1
J gene: TRBJ2-3
CDR3 DNA: TGTGCCAGCAGTCACGGTCGGGACAGCGATACGCAGTATTTT
CDR3 protein: CASSHGRDSDTQYF

clone size: -
V gene: TRBV5-6
D gene: TRBD2
J gene: TRBJ2-7
CDR3 DNA: TGTGCCAGCAGCTTTGGTAGCGGGACCTACGAGCAGTACTTC
CDR3 protein: CASSFGSGTYEQYF

clone size: -
V gene: TRBV4-1
D gene: -
J gene: TRBJ2-7
CDR3 DNA: TGCGCCAGCAGCCAAGATCTAGTCGGAGAGCAGTACTTC
CDR3 protein: CASSQDLVGEQYF

clone size: few
V gene: TRBV2
D gene: TRBD1
J gene: TRBJ1-2
CDR3 DNA: TGTGCCAGCAGTGCCTCCGGGACAGGGACTGGCTACACCTTC
CDR3 protein: CASSASGTGTGYTF

clone size: -
V gene: TRBV28
D gene: TRBD2
J gene: TRBJ2-3
CDR3 DNA: TGTGCCAGCGATGAAGCGGGAGGGCACGATACGCAGTATTTT
CDR3 protein: CASDEAGGHDTQYF

clone size: -
V gene: TRBV25-1
D gene: -
J gene: TRBJ1-3
CDR3 DNA: TGTGCCAGCAGTGAGCCAGGCGCCGTCTCTGGAAACACCATATATTTT
CDR3 protein: CASSEPGAVSGNTIYF

clone size: few
V gene: TRBV29-1
D gene: TRBD1
J gene: TRBJ2-1
CDR3 DNA: TGCAGCGTTCGGGACAGGGATTATGATGAGCAGTTCTTC
CDR3 protein: CSVRDRDYDEQFF

clone size: -
V gene: TRBV7-6
D gene: TRBD1
J gene: TRBJ2-1
CDR3 DNA: TGTGCCAGCAGCATGTCCGGGACAGGGGGCTGGCATGAGCAGTTCTTC
CDR3 protein: CASSMSGTGGWHEQFF

clone size: once
V gene: TRBV9
D gene: -
J gene: TRBJ1-4
CDR3 DNA: TGTGCCAGCAGCGCAGGCGGTGGGATAGCTTTGGATTTTGAAAAACTGTTTTTT
CDR3 protein: CASSAGGGIALDFEKLFF

clone size: -
V gene: TRBV6-6
D gene: -
J gene: TRBJ2-5
CDR3 DNA: TGTGCCAGCAGTCCCCATTTGGGCCGGGAGACCCAGTACTTC
CDR3 protein: CASSPHLGRETQYF

clone size: -
V gene: TRBV29-1
D gene: -
J gene: TRBJ2-7
CDR3 DNA: TGCAGCGTCAATGGTCCCACCTACGAGCAGTACTTC
CDR3 protein: CSVNGPTYEQYF

clone size: -
V gene: TRBV19
D gene: -
J gene: TRBJ2-7
CDR3 DNA: TGTGCCAGTAGTCTCGCTCCGGGCTACGAGCAGTACTTC
CDR3 protein: CASSLAPGYEQYF

clone size: once
V gene: TRBV28
D gene: -
J gene: TRBJ1-5
CDR3 DNA: TGTGCCAGCAGTCCCCGGACACGATATCAGCCCCAGCATTTT
CDR3 protein: CASSPRTRYQPQHF

clone size: -
V gene: TRBV11-2
D gene: -
J gene: TRBJ2-3
CDR3 DNA: TGTGCCAGCAGCTCGGGACCGTCCATCACAGATACGCAGTATTTT
CDR3 protein: CASSSGPSITDTQYF

clone size: -
V gene: TRBV29-1
D gene: -
J gene: TRBJ1-2
CDR3 DNA: TGCAGCGTTGGATCGGAGACTTATGGCTACACCTTC
CDR3 protein: CSVGSETYGYTF

clone size: -
V gene: TRBV7-9
D gene: -
J gene: TRBJ1-4
CDR3 DNA: TGTGCCAGCAGCGGTTCCCAGGAACTGTTTTTT
CDR3 protein: CASSGSQELFF

clone size: -
V gene: TRBV4-1
D gene: -
J gene: TRBJ1-1
CDR3 DNA: TGCGCCAGCAGACTACAGGGACCGCGCCTCATGAACACTGAAGCTTTCTTT
CDR3 protein: CASRLQGPRLMNTEAFF

clone size: -
V gene: TRBV5-5
D gene: TRBD1
J gene: TRBJ2-5
CDR3 DNA: TGTGCCAGCAGCGACCCGGGACAGGGGGCCCGGGAGACCCAGTACTTC
CDR3 protein: CASSDPGQGARETQYF

clone size: -
V gene: TRBV27
D gene: -
J gene: TRBJ1-1
CDR3 DNA: TGTGCCAGCAGTGGTGGCACTGAAGCTTTCTTT
CDR3 protein: CASSGGTEAFF

clone size: -
V gene: TRBV5-4
D gene: TRBD2
J gene: TRBJ2-2
CDR3 DNA: TGTGCCAGCAGCTCCGGTGAGCGGGAGGGCCTCGGCGGGGAGCTGTTTTTT
CDR3 protein: CASSSGEREGLGGELFF

clone size: few
V gene: TRBV27
D gene: TRBD1
J gene: TRBJ1-1
CDR3 DNA: TGTGCCAGCAGGGTTGGGGCACGACAGGGGCACACTGAAGCTTTCTTT
CDR3 protein: CASRVGARQGHTEAFF

clone size: -
V gene: TRBV10-2
D gene: TRBD2
J gene: TRBJ2-3
CDR3 DNA: TGCGCCAGCAGCCCCGGACTAGCGTCAGATACGCAGTATTTT
CDR3 protein: CASSPGLASDTQYF